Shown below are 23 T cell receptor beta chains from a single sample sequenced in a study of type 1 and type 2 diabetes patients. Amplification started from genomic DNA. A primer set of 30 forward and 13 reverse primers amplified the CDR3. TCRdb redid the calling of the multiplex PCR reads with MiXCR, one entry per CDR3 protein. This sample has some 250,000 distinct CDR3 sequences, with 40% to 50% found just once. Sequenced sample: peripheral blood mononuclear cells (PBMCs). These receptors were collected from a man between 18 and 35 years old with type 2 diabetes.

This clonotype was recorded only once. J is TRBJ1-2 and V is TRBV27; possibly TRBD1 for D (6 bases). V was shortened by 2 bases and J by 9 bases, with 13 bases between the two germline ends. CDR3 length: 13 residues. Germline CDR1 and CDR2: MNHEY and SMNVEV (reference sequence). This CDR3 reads CASSLQGLGSYTF. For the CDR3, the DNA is TGTGCCAGCAGTTTACAGGGGTTGGGCAGCTACACCTTC.

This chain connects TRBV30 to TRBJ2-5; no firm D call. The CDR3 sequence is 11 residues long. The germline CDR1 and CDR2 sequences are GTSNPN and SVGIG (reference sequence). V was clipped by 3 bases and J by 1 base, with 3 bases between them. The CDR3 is CAWRFQETQYF. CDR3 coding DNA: TGTGCCTGGAGGTTCCAAGAGACCCAGTACTTC.

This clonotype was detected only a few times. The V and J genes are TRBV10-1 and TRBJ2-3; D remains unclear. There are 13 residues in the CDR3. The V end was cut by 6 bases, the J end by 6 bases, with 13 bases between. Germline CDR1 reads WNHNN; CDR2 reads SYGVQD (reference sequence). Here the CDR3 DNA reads TGCGCCAGCAGCGTCACATACACGGATACGCAGTATTTT. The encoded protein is CASSVTYTDTQYF.

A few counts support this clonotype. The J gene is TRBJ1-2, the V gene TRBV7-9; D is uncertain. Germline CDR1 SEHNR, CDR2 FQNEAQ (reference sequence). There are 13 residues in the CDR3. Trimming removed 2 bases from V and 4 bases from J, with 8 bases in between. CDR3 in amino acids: CASSLIQTYGYTF. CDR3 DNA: TGTGCCAGCAGCTTAATACAGACCTATGGCTACACCTTC.

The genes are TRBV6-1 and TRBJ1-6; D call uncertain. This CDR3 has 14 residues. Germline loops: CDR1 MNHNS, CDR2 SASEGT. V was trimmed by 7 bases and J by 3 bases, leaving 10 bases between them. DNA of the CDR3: TGTGCCAGCAAAGGGCCAGACTATAATTCACCCCTCCACTTT. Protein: CASKGPDYNSPLHF.

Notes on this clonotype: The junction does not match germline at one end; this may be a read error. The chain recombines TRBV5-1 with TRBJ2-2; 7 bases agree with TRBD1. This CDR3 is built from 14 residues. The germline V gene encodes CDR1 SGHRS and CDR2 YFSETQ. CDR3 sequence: CASSEDRVAGELFF. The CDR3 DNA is TGTGCCAGCAGCGAAGACAGGGTAGCCGGGGAGCTGTTTTTT. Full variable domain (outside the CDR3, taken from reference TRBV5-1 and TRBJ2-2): KAGVTQTPRYLIKTRGQQVTLSCSPISGHRSVSWYQQTPGQGLQFLFEYFSETQRNKGNFPGRFSGRQFSNSRSEMNVSTLELGDSALYLCASSEDRVAGELFFGEGSRLTVL.

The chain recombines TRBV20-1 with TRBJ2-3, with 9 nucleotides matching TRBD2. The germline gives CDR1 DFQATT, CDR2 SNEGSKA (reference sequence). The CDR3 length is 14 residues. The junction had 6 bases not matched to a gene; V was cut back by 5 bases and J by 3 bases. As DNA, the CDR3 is TGCAGTGCTGTTAGCGGGAGCAGTACAGATACGCAGTATTTT. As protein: CSAVSGSSTDTQYF.

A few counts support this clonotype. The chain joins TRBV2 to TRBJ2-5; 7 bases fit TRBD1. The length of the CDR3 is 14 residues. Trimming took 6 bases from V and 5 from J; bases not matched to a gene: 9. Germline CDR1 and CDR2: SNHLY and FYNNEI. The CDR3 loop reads CASRAAGGIETQYF. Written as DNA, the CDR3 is TGTGCCAGCAGAGCGGCAGGGGGTATTGAGACCCAGTACTTC. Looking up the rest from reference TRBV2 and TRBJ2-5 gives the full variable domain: EPEVTQTPSHQVTQMGQEVILRCVPISNHLYFYWYRQILGQKVEFLVSFYNNEISEKSEIFDDQFSVERPDGSNFTLKIRSTKLEDSAMYFCASRAAGGIETQYFGPGTRLLVL.

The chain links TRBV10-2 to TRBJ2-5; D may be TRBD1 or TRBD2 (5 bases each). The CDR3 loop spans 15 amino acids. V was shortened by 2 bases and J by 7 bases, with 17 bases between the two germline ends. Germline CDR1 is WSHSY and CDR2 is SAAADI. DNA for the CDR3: TGCGCCAGCAGTGAGAGGGGACCCGGGTTTGGGACCCAGTACTTC. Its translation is CASSERGPGFGTQYF.

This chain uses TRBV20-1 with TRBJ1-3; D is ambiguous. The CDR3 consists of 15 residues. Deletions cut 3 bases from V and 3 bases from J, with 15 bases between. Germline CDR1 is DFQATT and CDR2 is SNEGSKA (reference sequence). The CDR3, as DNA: TGCAGTGCTAGTGAGCCGAGAGGCCTTGGAAACACCATATATTTT. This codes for CSASEPRGLGNTIYF.

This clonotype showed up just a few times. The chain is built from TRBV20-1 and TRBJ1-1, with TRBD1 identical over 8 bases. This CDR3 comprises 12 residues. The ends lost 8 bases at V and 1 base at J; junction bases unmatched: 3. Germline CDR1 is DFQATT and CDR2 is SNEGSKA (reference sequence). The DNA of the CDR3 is TGCAGTACAGACAGGGGGAACACTGAAGCTTTCTTT. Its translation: CSTDRGNTEAFF.

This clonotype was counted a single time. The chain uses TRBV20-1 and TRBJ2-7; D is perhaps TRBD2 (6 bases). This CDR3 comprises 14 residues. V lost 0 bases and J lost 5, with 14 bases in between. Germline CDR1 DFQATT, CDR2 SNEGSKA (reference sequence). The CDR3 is CSARDLAGSDEQYF. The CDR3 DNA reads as TGCAGTGCTAGAGATCTCGCGGGATCGGACGAGCAGTACTTC.

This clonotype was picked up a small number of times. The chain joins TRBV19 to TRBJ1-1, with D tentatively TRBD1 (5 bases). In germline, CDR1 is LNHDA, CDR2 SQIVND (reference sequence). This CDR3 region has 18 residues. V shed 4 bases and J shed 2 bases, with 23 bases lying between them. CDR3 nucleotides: TGTGCCAGTAGTAGATACGCCCCGGACACTTTGACTAACACTGAAGCTTTCTTT. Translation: CASSRYAPDTLTNTEAFF.

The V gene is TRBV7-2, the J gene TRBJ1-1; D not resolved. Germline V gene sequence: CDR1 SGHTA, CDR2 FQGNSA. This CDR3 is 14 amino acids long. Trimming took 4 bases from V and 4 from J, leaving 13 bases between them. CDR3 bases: TGTGCCAGCAGCTCTGGGGAGGACCTCACTGAAGCTTTCTTT. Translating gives CASSSGEDLTEAFF.

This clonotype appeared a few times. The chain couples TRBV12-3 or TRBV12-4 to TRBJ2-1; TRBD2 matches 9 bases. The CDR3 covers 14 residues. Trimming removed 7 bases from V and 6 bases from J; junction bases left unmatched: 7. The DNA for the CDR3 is TGTGCCAGCACTCGCCTAGCGGGAAGCAATGAGCAGTTCTTC. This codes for CASTRLAGSNEQFF.

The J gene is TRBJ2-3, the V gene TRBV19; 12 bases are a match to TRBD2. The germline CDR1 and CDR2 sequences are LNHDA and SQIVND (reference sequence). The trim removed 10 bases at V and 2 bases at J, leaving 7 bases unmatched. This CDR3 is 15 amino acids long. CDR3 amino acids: CATTTSGGSTDTQYF. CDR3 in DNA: TGTGCCACTACGACTAGCGGGGGTTCCACAGATACGCAGTATTTT.

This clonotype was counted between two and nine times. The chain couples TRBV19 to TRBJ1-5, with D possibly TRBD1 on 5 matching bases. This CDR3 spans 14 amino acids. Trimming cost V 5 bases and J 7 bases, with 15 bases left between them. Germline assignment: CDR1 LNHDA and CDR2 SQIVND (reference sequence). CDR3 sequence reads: CASSLGEVRQPQHF. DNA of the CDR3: TGTGCCAGTAGTTTGGGGGAGGTGCGGCAGCCCCAGCATTTT.

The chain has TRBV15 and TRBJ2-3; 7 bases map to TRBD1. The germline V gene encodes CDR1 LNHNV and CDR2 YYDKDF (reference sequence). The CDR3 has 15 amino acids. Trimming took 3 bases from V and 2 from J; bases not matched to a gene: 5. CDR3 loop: CATSSYRGPTDTQYF. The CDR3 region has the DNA TGTGCCACCAGCAGCTACAGGGGACCCACAGATACGCAGTATTTT. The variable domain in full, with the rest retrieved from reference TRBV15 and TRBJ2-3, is DAMVIQNPRYQVTQFGKPVTLSCSQTLNHNVMYWYQQKSSQAPKLLFHYYDKDFNNEADTPDNFQSRRPNTSFCFLDIRSPGLGDTAMYLCATSSYRGPTDTQYFGPGTRLTVL.

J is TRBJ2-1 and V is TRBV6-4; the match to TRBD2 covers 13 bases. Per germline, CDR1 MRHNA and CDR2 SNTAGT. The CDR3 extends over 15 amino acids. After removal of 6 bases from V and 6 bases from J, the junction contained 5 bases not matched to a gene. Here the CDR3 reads CASSGTSGEGNEQFF. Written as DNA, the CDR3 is TGTGCCAGCAGCGGGACTAGCGGGGAGGGCAATGAGCAGTTCTTC.

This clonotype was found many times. The CDR3 sequence: CASSLTGGYEQYF. CDR3 DNA: TGTGCCAGCAGCCTGACAGGCGGCTACGAGCAGTACTTC. The chain recombines TRBV27 with TRBJ2-7, with D possibly being TRBD1 (6 bases). Germline V gene lookup returns CDR1 MNHEY and CDR2 SMNVEV (reference sequence). Trimming removed 6 bases at V and 3 bases at J, with 12 bases between. The CDR3 is 13 amino acids.

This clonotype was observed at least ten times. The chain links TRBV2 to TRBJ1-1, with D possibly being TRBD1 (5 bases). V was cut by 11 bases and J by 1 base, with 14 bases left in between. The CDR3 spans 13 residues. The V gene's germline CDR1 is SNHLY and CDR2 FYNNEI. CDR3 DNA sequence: TGTGCCTCCAGGGTCTCGGCGAACACTGAAGCTTTCTTT. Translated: CASRVSANTEAFF.

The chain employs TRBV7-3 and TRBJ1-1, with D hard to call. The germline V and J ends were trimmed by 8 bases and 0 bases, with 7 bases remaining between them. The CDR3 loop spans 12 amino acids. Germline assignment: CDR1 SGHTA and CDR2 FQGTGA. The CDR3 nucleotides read TGTGCCAGCGACATCGTGAACACTGAAGCTTTCTTT. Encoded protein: CASDIVNTEAFF.

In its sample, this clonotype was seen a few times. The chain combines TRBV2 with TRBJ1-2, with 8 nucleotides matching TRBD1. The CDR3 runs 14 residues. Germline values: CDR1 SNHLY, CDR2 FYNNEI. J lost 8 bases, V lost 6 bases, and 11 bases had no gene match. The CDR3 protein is CASRAGGAGVGYTF. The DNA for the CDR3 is TGTGCCAGCAGGGCAGGGGGCGCGGGTGTGGGCTACACCTTC.